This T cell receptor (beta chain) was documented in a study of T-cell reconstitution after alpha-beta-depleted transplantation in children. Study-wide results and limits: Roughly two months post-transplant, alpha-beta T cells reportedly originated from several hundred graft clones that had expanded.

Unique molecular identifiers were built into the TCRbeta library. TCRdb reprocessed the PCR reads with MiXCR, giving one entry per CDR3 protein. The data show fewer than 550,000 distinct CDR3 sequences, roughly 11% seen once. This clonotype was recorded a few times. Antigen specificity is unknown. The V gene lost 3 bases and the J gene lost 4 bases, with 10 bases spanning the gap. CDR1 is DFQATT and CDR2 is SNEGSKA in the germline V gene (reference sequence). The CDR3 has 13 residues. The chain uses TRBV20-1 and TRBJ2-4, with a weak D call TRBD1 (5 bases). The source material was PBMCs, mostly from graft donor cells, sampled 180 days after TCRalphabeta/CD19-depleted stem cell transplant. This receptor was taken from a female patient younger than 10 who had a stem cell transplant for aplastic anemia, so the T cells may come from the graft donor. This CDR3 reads CSASAQAKNIQYF. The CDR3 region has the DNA TGCAGTGCTAGCGCACAGGCGAAAAACATTCAGTACTTC.